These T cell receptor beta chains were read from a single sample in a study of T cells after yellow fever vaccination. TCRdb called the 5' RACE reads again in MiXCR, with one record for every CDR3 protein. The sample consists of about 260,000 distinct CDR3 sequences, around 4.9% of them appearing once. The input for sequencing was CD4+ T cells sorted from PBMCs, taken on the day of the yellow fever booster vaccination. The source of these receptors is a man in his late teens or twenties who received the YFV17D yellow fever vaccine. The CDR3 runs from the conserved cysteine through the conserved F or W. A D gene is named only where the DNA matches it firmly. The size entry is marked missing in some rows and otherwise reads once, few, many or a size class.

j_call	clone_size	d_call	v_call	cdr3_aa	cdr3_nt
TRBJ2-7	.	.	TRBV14	CASSQDLIGEQYF	TGTGCCAGCAGCCAAGATTTAATAGGCGAGCAGTACTTC
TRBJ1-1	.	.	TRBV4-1	CASSRTGIEAFF	TGCGCCAGCAGCCGTACAGGGATAGAAGCTTTCTTT
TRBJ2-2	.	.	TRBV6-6	CASSWTENTGELFF	TGTGCCAGCAGTTGGACAGAAAACACCGGGGAGCTGTTTTTT
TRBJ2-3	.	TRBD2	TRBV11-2	CASSLRSSGTLTDTQYF	TGTGCCAGCAGCTTGAGGTCCAGCGGGACCCTCACAGATACGCAGTATTTT
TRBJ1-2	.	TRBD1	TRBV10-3	CAISNFRQGASYGYTF	TGTGCCATCAGTAATTTCCGACAGGGAGCCAGCTATGGCTACACCTTC
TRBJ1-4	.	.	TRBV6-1	CASSRDGRNEKLFF	TGTGCCAGCAGTCGGGACGGCAGAAATGAAAAACTGTTTTTT
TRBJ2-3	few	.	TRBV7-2	CASSPDLTDTQYF	TGTGCCAGCAGCCCCGATTTGACAGATACGCAGTATTTT
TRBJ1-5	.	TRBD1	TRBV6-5	CASRARTGHSNQPQHF	TGTGCCAGCAGAGCCAGGACAGGGCATAGCAATCAGCCCCAGCATTTT
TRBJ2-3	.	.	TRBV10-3	CAISESNGRAPPDTQYF	TGTGCCATCAGTGAGTCGAACGGCAGGGCGCCCCCAGATACGCAGTATTTT
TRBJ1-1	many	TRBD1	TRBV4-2	CATASRPRGDTEAFF	TGTGCCACCGCCTCCCGACCCAGGGGGGACACTGAAGCTTTCTTT
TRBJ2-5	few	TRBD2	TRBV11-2	CASSGAGGAGETQYF	TGTGCCAGCAGCGGCGCCGGGGGGGCCGGAGAGACCCAGTACTTC
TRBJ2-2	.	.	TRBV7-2	CASSLKHIANTGELFF	TGTGCCAGCAGCTTAAAACACATCGCGAACACCGGGGAGCTGTTTTTT
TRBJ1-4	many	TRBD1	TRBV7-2	CASSLRDRGNEKLFF	TGTGCCAGCAGCTTGCGGGACAGGGGTAATGAAAAACTGTTTTTT
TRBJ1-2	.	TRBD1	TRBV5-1	CASSLKGQGGYGYTF	TGCGCCAGCAGCTTGAAAGGACAGGGGGGCTATGGCTACACCTTC
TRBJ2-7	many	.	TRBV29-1	CSVEEPGLPYYEQYF	TGCAGCGTTGAAGAGCCGGGACTGCCCTACTACGAGCAGTACTTC
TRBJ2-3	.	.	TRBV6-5	CASSPAGTDTQYF	TGTGCCAGCAGTCCTGCGGGCACAGATACGCAGTATTTT
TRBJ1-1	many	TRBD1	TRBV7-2	CASSLQRTGLAFF	TGTGCCAGCAGCTTACAGCGGACAGGATTAGCTTTCTTT
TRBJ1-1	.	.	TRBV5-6	CASSPPSHQNTEAFF	TGTGCCAGCAGCCCCCCAAGCCACCAAAACACTGAAGCTTTCTTT
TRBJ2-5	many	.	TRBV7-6	CASSYSTGNYETQYF	TGTGCCAGCAGCTACTCGACAGGAAACTACGAGACCCAGTACTTC
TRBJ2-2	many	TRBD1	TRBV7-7	CASSLTRDRGSGELFF	TGTGCCAGCAGTCTAACCCGGGACAGGGGGTCCGGGGAGCTGTTTTTT
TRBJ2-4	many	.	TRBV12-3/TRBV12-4	CASSWTAFKNIQYF	TGTGCCAGCAGTTGGACAGCTTTCAAAAACATTCAGTACTTC
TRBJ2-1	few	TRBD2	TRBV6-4	CASSQYPSGASLGWEQFF	TGTGCCAGCAGCCAATACCCTAGCGGGGCCTCCCTTGGATGGGAGCAGTTCTTC
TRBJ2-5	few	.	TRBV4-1	CASSPGGQGGYEETQYF	TGCGCCAGCAGCCCCGGGGGGCAAGGGGGCTACGAAGAGACCCAGTACTTC
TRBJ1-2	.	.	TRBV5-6	CASSFGTNLNYGYTF	TGTGCCAGCAGCTTCGGGACAAACCTTAACTATGGCTACACCTTC
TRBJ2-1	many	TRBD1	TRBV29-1	CSVELARDRAPLVFYKGQFF	TGCAGCGTTGAGCTCGCACGGGACAGGGCACCTTTGGTTTTCTACAAGGGGCAGTTCTTC
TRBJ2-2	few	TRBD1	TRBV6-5	CASSYGIHRGRETGELFF	TGTGCCAGCAGTTACGGAATACACAGGGGGCGCGAAACCGGGGAGCTGTTTTTT
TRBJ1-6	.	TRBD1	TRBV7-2	CASSLGQGAYSPLHF	TGTGCCAGCAGCTTGGGGCAGGGGGCCTATTCACCCCTCCACTTT
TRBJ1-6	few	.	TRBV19	CASSPGRNNSPLHF	TGTGCCAGTAGCCCGGGACGGAATAATTCACCCCTCCACTTT
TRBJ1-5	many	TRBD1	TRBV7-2	CASGQGGQPQHF	TGTGCCAGCGGACAGGGAGGTCAGCCCCAGCATTTT
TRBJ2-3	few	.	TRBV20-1	CSAIEAGLTDTQYF	TGCAGTGCGATAGAAGCGGGCCTCACAGATACGCAGTATTTT
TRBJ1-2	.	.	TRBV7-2	CASSPGREGGYTF	TGTGCCAGCAGCCCGGGAAGGGAGGGTGGCTACACCTTC
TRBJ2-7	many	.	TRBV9	CASSVGTPSYEQYF	TGTGCCAGCAGCGTAGGGACACCCTCCTACGAGCAGTACTTC
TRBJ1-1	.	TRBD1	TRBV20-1	CSASPISSDRGVEAFF	TGCAGTGCTAGCCCCATTTCCAGCGACAGGGGGGTTGAAGCTTTCTTT
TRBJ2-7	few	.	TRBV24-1	CATTRQTYEQYF	TGTGCCACCACCAGACAGACCTACGAGCAGTACTTC
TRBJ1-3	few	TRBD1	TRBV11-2	CASSLSTGSSGNTIYF	TGTGCCAGCAGCCTTTCGACAGGGAGCTCTGGAAACACCATATATTTT
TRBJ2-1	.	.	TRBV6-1	CASIQVHSYNEQFF	TGTGCCAGCATCCAGGTCCACTCCTACAATGAGCAGTTCTTC
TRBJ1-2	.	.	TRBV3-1	CASSPGRSYGYTF	TGTGCCAGCAGCCCGGGCCGCAGCTATGGCTACACCTTC
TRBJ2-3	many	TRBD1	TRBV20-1	CSARAADRAGDTQYF	TGCAGTGCTAGAGCCGCGGACAGGGCCGGAGATACGCAGTATTTT
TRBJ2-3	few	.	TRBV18	CASSPQQGVSDTQYF	TGTGCCAGCTCACCACAACAGGGCGTGTCAGATACGCAGTATTTT
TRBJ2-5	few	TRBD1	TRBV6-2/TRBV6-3	CASRGQGNLRETQYF	TGTGCCAGCAGGGGACAGGGGAACCTCAGAGAGACCCAGTACTTC
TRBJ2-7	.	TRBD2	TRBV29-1	CSVEGGGGVEQYF	TGCAGCGTTGAGGGTGGTGGGGGGGTGGAGCAGTACTTC
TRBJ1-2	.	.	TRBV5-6	CASSPDGLYGYTF	TGTGCCAGCAGCCCGGACGGACTCTATGGCTACACCTTC
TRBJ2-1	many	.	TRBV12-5	CASGSGPPQFF	TGTGCTAGTGGTTCGGGACCCCCCCAGTTCTTC
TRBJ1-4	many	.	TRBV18	CASSPVATNEKLFF	TGTGCCAGCTCACCAGTTGCAACTAATGAAAAACTGTTTTTT